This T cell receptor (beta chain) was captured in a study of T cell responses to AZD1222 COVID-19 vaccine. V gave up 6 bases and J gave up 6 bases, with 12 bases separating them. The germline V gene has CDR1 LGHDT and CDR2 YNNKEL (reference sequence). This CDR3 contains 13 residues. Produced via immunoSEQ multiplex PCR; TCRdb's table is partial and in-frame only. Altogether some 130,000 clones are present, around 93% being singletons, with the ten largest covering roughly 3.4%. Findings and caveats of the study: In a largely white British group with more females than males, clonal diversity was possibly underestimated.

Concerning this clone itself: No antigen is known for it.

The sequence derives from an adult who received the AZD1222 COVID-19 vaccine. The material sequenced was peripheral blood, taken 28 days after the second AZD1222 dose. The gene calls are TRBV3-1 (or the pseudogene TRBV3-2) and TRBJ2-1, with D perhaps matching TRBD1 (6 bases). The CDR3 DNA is TGTGCCAGCAGTAACAGGGCTGGCAATGAGCAGTTCTTC. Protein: CASSNRAGNEQFF.